The sequence of this T cell receptor (beta chain) was determined in a study of shared clonotypes between healthy human individuals (dated by TCRdb to the early 2020s). Regarding the study in general: The cohort comprised two women and a few men aged 18 to 49 years. For each donor, three plates each were used for CD4 naive and CD4 memory, two plates were used for CD8 naive, and one plate was used for CD8 memory. To estimate repertoire size and how much clonotype sharing occurs between individuals, the study deeply sequenced the blood TCR repertoires of several healthy adults. To increase sequencing depth and limit assay-specific biases, different laboratories used diverse techniques to prepare libraries and sequence TCR repertoires. Leukapheresis yielded between about 0.85 and 10 billion PBMCs per donor.

Findings and caveats that apply to the study as a whole: Across four donors, around 5% of naive CD4, 3% to 4% of naive CD8, under 2.5% of memory CD4, and approximately 0.4% of memory CD8 clonotypes were shared. Because the study included a small number of donors, the genetic and exposure-history diversity represented was limited. Rarefaction of sorted-subset datasets indicated incomplete sequencing despite the large sequencing depth. Naive subsets generally had larger estimated clonotype richness than memory subsets did. Pairwise subsampling led to the expectation that sequencing depth would affect the degree of clonotype sharing among donors. Higher generation probabilities were observed for clonotypes shared by all four sorted-subset donors than for non-shared clonotypes. Sampling was limited to blood, and TCR repertoires in tissue likely differ from TCR repertoires in blood.

Using the deep immunoSEQ assay, multiplex PCR amplified TCR CDR3 regions from genomic DNA. For each cell subset, the extracted genomic DNA was distributed evenly across all wells of several immunoSEQ 96-well plates, and each plate served as one replicate. For sorted subsets, approximately 200 ng of genomic DNA, equivalent to 25,000 to 30,000 T cell genomes, went into each replicate PCR. The purified libraries were quantified using a Qubit 3.0 fluorometer, sized with a Bioanalyzer 2100, and then quantified again using the KAPA Library Quantification kit. A separate single-read 150-cycle Illumina NextSeq 550 flow cell was used to sequence each immunoSEQ 96-well plate. Concerning the study's data processing: Because only junctional sequences without quality scores were contained in the immunoSEQ output, filtering matching that applied to full-length reads could not be performed. Sequences were annotated with PyIR, a Python wrapper for IgBLAST v1.9, and V/J genes and CDR3 were assigned using IMGT germline references. Reads were filtered out if the reads had weak V/J assignments (E-value above 1e-6), no CDR3, stop codons, out-of-frame junctions, or ambiguous translated residues. V3J clonotypes were defined by identical inferred V gene, J gene, and CDR3 amino acid sequence. To compute the percentage overlap between repertoires, the number of shared unique clonotypes was divided by the size of the smaller repertoire. Repertoire richness was assessed with RTK rarefaction, the Chao1 estimator, and Recon v2.1 estimates of unobserved clonotypes. Generation probabilities were computed with OLGA for all TCRbeta clonotypes obtained by the gDNA method from several donors. As stored in TCRdb, this immuneACCESS dataset retains in-frame rearrangements with V and J assigned. A fraction of the clones does not appear; measured against another copy, unresolved V genes explain less than half of the discrepancy, and the remainder lacks a known reason. D and trimming were read from the DNA, whereas the V and J calls and clone size are those reported in that table. The sample includes 2,500,000 or so clones, with about 92% observed a single time. The top ten constitute roughly 0.15% of the sample.

V loses 4 bases, J loses 5 bases, and the germline ends lie 10 bases apart. The germline V gene encodes CDR1 SQVTM and CDR2 ANQGSEA. From cysteine to phenylalanine, the CDR3 is 12 amino acids long. The sequence is cut down to CDR3 DNA, 36 bases in frame from base 1. The donors were healthy, HIV-negative adults with no recently reported acute infections or vaccinations. Every donor was a Caucasian adult residing in Nashville, Tennessee, USA. CD4+ T cells were enriched by magnetic negative selection, after which naive cells were positively selected on CD45RA and the negative fraction was taken as the memory subset. Blood was obtained by leukapheresis, after which PBMCs were separated by Ficoll-Histopaque density gradient centrifugation and cryopreserved in liquid nitrogen vapor phase. Purity and quantity of every magnetically sorted T cell population were checked by analytical flow cytometry. Each sorted fraction had its genomic DNA isolated and then quantified by UV absorbance on a Nanodrop 2000c.

Details on this clone: It has no known antigen specificity. Per-nucleotide qualities are absent, and no much larger clonotype sits a single base away.

Input material: naive CD4+ T cells sorted from blood. The cell subset or site label for this specimen denotes: CD45RA+ positively selected. This sequence uses TRBV29-1 and TRBJ2-3; the D gene cannot be resolved beyond TRBD1 or TRBD2, each matching 5 bases. The receptor was derived from a man between 18 and 29 years old in good health. Here the CDR3 is given as CSVAGPGDTQYF. The DNA sequence is given as TGCAGCGTTGCGGGGCCGGGAGATACGCAGTATTTT.